This T cell receptor (beta chain) originates from a study of T-cell reconstitution after alpha-beta-depleted transplantation in children. On this clonotype: The target antigen is unknown.

General study results and limits: A year post-transplant, T-cell counts and diversity derived mostly from newly produced T cells. Approximately two months post-transplant, alpha-beta T cells reportedly originated from several hundred expanded graft clones. Surviving recipient T cells and intrathymic progenitors accounted for some patients' high TCRbeta diversity at day 60.

It was with unique molecular identifiers that the TCRbeta library was prepared. From the PCR reads, TCRdb called clonotypes with MiXCR, one entry per CDR3 protein. The sample includes about 500,000 distinct CDR3 sequences, roughly 10% of them seen just once. The CDR3 runs to 15 residues. Per germline, CDR1 KGHDR and CDR2 SFDVKD. Trimming took off 5 bases at V and 6 bases at J, with 16 bases between the two ends. The sequencing used PBMCs, mostly from graft donor cells, collected 180 days after TCRalphabeta/CD19-depleted stem cell transplant. V is TRBV24-1 and J is TRBJ2-1; D perhaps matches TRBD1 (6 bases). This receptor was identified in a female patient between 2 and 10 years old who had a stem cell transplant for aplastic anemia, so the T cells may come from the graft donor. The CDR3 DNA is TGTGCCACCAGTGGGACAGCGGCACTTCTCAATGAGCAGTTCTTC. Protein product: CATSGTAALLNEQFF.